These 20 T cell receptor beta chains came from one sample sequenced in a study of T-cell reconstitution after alpha-beta-depleted transplantation in children. A library of TCRbeta sequences, prepared with unique molecular identifiers, was generated. TCRdb re-analysed the PCR reads in MiXCR, keeping a single row per CDR3 protein. Of more than 400,000 distinct CDR3 sequences detected, over 40% appear once; the ten largest clones hold 27%. The source material was PBMCs, sampled before TCRalphabeta/CD19-depleted stem cell transplant. The receptors come from a girl aged 2 to 9 with aplastic anemia, due to receive a stem cell transplant.

The V gene is TRBV6-1, the J gene TRBJ1-3, with 7 nucleotides matching TRBD1. Germline CDR1 is MNHNS and CDR2 is SASEGT. Trimming removed 6 bases from V and 5 bases from J; junction bases left unmatched: 4. The CDR3 is made up of 13 amino acids. The CDR3 DNA reads TGTGCCAGCAGCCCGGGACAGAGAAACACCATATATTTT. This gives the protein CASSPGQRNTIYF.

In its sample, this clonotype was seen many times. The chain joins TRBV7-2 to TRBJ2-2, with 8 nucleotides matching TRBD1. Germline lookup yields CDR1 SGHTA and CDR2 FQGNSA. With V trimmed by 10 bases and J by 5 bases, 15 bases remained unmatched. The CDR3 totals 16 residues. CDR3 DNA: TGTGCCACCTCTCTTTCCCCGGACAGGGTAACCGGGGAGCTGTTTTTT. Amino acid sequence: CATSLSPDRVTGELFF. Combining the CDR3 with reference TRBV7-2 and TRBJ2-2 gives the whole variable domain GAGVSQSPSNKVTEKGKDVELRCDPISGHTALYWYRQSLGQGLEFLIYFQGNSAPDKSGLPSDRFSAERTGGSVSTLTIQRTQQEDSAVYLCATSLSPDRVTGELFFGEGSRLTVL.

This clonotype was counted many times. The chain couples TRBV5-1 to TRBJ2-1, with 7 nucleotides matching TRBD1. After removal of 4 bases from V and 2 bases from J, the junction contained 6 bases not matched to a gene. The CDR3 is 15 amino acids. Germline lookup yields CDR1 SGHRS and CDR2 YFSETQ. DNA for the CDR3: TGCGCCAGCAGCGAACAGGGGATCCCCTACAATGAGCAGTTCTTC. Its translation: CASSEQGIPYNEQFF.

The chain is built from TRBV29-1 and TRBJ2-4; D gene unclear. The V end lost 1 base, the J end lost 9 bases, and 10 bases lay between the germline ends. This CDR3 is 12 amino acids long. The germline V gene encodes CDR1 SQVTM and CDR2 ANQGSEA. The CDR3 spells CSVEAHRIIQYF. The CDR3 nucleotides read TGCAGCGTTGAAGCTCATCGGATCATTCAGTACTTC.

The chain employs TRBV7-7 and TRBJ2-3; TRBD2 aligns across 8 bases. Per germline, CDR1 SSHAT and CDR2 FNYEAQ (reference sequence). The CDR3 runs 15 residues. After removal of 5 bases from V and 2 bases from J, the junction contained 6 bases not matched to a gene. This chain's CDR3 is CASSPGLGNTDTQYF. Written as DNA, the CDR3 is TGTGCCAGCAGCCCGGGACTAGGGAACACAGATACGCAGTATTTT.

The CDR3 loop is CSAQRGESSSYNEQFF. In nucleotides, the CDR3 is TGCAGTGCCCAGCGGGGGGAATCAAGCTCCTACAATGAGCAGTTCTTC. J is TRBJ2-1 and V is TRBV20-1; 9 bases line up with TRBD2. The germline CDR1 and CDR2 sequences are DFQATT and SNEGSKA (reference sequence). V trimming: 6 bases; J trimming: 0 bases; junction bases outside the gene matches: 9. The CDR3 length is 16 residues.

The rearrangement joins TRBV20-1 to TRBJ1-6, with TRBD1 matching 7 bases. Germline values: CDR1 DFQATT, CDR2 SNEGSKA (reference sequence). CDR3 length equals 15 residues. V lost 1 base, J lost 10 bases, and 10 bases stayed unmatched. The CDR3: CSARVQGRFGSPLHF. The CDR3 coding sequence is TGCAGTGCTAGAGTACAGGGGCGTTTCGGATCACCCCTCCACTTT.

The genes are TRBV7-3 and TRBJ2-5; TRBD2 matches at 7 bases. In germline, CDR1 is SGHTA, CDR2 FQGTGA. This CDR3 region has 16 residues. Germline trimming cut 5 bases from V and 1 base from J; bases unmatched to any gene: 10. The CDR3 spells CASSPRPAGFQETQYF. The CDR3 coding sequence is TGTGCCAGCAGCCCGCGGCCAGCGGGGTTCCAAGAGACCCAGTACTTC.

The gene calls are TRBV5-1 and TRBJ2-1; TRBD1 agrees at 9 bases. Germline V gene lookup returns CDR1 SGHRS and CDR2 YFSETQ. This CDR3 contains 16 residues. V gave up 4 bases and J gave up 5 bases; unmatched junction bases: 10. The CDR3 region has the DNA TGCGCCAGCAGCGCAGGACAGGGGATATGCGACAATGAGCAGTTCTTC. Protein product: CASSAGQGICDNEQFF.

The gene calls are TRBV28 and TRBJ2-3; 8 nucleotides line up with TRBD2. The CDR3 covers 15 residues. V trimming: 3 bases; J trimming: 5 bases; junction bases outside the gene matches: 7. The germline V gene encodes CDR1 MDHEN and CDR2 SYDVKM. The CDR3 bases are TGTGCCAGCAGTTTGGGTTGGAGCGGGAGAGATACGCAGTATTTT. Translating it yields CASSLGWSGRDTQYF.

This clonotype came up once. V usage is TRBV6-1 and J usage is TRBJ2-5; D is ambiguous. The germline gives CDR1 MNHNS, CDR2 SASEGT. The CDR3 is 15 amino acids. Trimming took 4 bases from V and 5 from J, leaving 17 bases between them. For the CDR3, the DNA is TGTGCCAGCAGTGGTCGACTTGGGAAGATGGAGACCCAGTACTTC. Amino acid sequence: CASSGRLGKMETQYF.

The genes are TRBV28 and TRBJ1-6, with D perhaps TRBD1 (5 bases). Germline values: CDR1 MDHEN, CDR2 SYDVKM. There are 15 residues in the CDR3. V was pared by 3 bases and J by 6 bases, with 12 bases between. The DNA of the CDR3 is TGTGCCAGCAGTTTTCTGGGGACGGTTAATTCACCCCTCCACTTT. It translates to CASSFLGTVNSPLHF.

This clonotype came up many times. The chain couples TRBV6-5 to TRBJ1-3; D gene ambiguous. Per the germline V gene, CDR1 is MNHEY and CDR2 is SVGAGI. The CDR3 covers 15 residues. V lost 4 bases and J lost 0, with 10 bases in between. CDR3 in amino acids: CASSFDRFSGNTIYF. The CDR3 DNA reads as TGTGCCAGCAGTTTTGACCGATTCTCTGGAAACACCATATATTTT.

This clonotype was counted a few times. This chain links TRBV7-2 with TRBJ2-1; TRBD2 aligns across 8 bases. Germline-derived CDR1 and CDR2 are SGHTA and FQGNSA. Trimming took 3 bases from V and 5 from J; bases not matched to a gene: 9. CDR3 length: 16 residues. The CDR3 sequence: CASSLRLSGGDNEQFF. CDR3 sequence (DNA): TGTGCCAGCAGCTTGCGACTAAGCGGGGGAGACAATGAGCAGTTCTTC.

This clonotype was recorded at least ten times. The CDR3 loop is CASSQDIVGYSSYEQYF. In nucleotides, the CDR3 is TGTGCCAGCAGCCAAGATATTGTCGGATATAGCTCCTACGAGCAGTACTTC. The gene calls are TRBV3-1 and TRBJ2-7; D not certain. The CDR3 covers 17 residues. With 0 bases removed from V and 0 bases from J, the gap between germline ends came to 15 bases. Germline CDR1 is LGHDT and CDR2 is YNNKEL (reference sequence).

This clonotype was observed at least ten times. This sequence joins TRBV3-1 and TRBJ1-1; possibly TRBD1 for D (5 bases). CDR3 length: 14 amino acids. V was trimmed by 4 bases and J by 7 bases, leaving 16 bases between them. Germline assignment: CDR1 LGHDT and CDR2 YNNKEL (reference sequence). The CDR3 loop is CASSRTGLGIEAFF. The CDR3 nucleotides read TGTGCCAGCAGCCGAACAGGTCTAGGGATTGAAGCTTTCTTT.

This clonotype was observed at least ten times. This chain joins TRBV12-3 or TRBV12-4 and TRBJ2-1; TRBD2 aligns across 9 bases. The ends lost 3 bases at V and 2 bases at J; junction bases unmatched: 11. The CDR3 covers 18 residues. DNA for the CDR3: TGTGCCAGCAGTTTGATTTTGGCTAGCGGGATAGCCTACAATGAGCAGTTCTTC. Translated, it gives CASSLILASGIAYNEQFF.

The chain combines TRBV7-9 with TRBJ2-7, with D unresolved. Germline assignment: CDR1 SEHNR and CDR2 FQNEAQ (reference sequence). Trimming took off 5 bases at V and 3 bases at J, with 14 bases between the two ends. CDR3 length: 14 amino acids. CDR3 nucleotide sequence: TGTGCCAGCAGCCCCGAAGCGATGGTCTACGAGCAGTACTTC. Translation gives CASSPEAMVYEQYF. The variable domain in full, completed from reference TRBV7-9 and TRBJ2-7, reads DTGVSQNPRHKITKRGQNVTFRCDPISEHNRLYWYRQTLGQGPEFLTYFQNEAQLEKSRLLSDRFSAERPKGSFSTLEIQRTEQGDSAMYLCASSPEAMVYEQYFGPGTRLTVT.

At least ten counts were recorded for this clonotype. This chain joins TRBV6-2 or TRBV6-3 and TRBJ2-2; no clear D. The germline V gene has CDR1 MNHEY and CDR2 SVGEGT. This CDR3 has 13 amino acids. V lost 5 bases and J lost 4, with 8 bases in between. The CDR3 DNA is TGTGCCAGCAGTCTGGGTACCACCGGGGAGCTGTTTTTT. This sequence encodes CASSLGTTGELFF.

The V gene is TRBV20-1, the J gene TRBJ2-1; TRBD2 matches 11 bases. Losses at the gene ends were 1 base for V and 8 bases for J; bases not matched to a gene: 10. Germline CDR1 and CDR2: DFQATT and SNEGSKA (reference sequence). CDR3 length equals 16 residues. For the CDR3, the DNA is TGCAGTGCTAGAGCCCTTAGCGGGAGGGCCGTCGATGAGCAGTTCTTC. As protein: CSARALSGRAVDEQFF.